The 30 T cell receptor beta chains in this list originate from one sample, sequenced in a study of cytomegalovirus exposure and HLA in healthy donors. It was with 60 Vbeta and 13 Jbeta primers that the PCR ran. Only in-frame clones appear in the TCRdb table, and some are missing; sequencing was by immunoSEQ multiplex PCR. The sample has some 190,000 clones, around four fifths seen once. Sequenced input: PBMCs. The receptors were sampled from a woman between 35 and 50 years old in good health and CMV-seronegative.

In its sample, this clone was seen once. The germline gene is not matched at one end of the junction; a read error may be the cause. Other DNA sequences within the sample encode an identical CDR3. The chain couples TRBV2 to TRBJ2-5, with 11 bases identical to TRBD2. The CDR3 consists of 16 residues. Germline assignment: CDR1 SNHLY and CDR2 FYNNEI. The CDR3: CASSLGLAGGQETQYF. The CDR3 nucleotides are TGCGCCAGCAGTTTGGGTTTAGCGGGAGGGCAAGAGACCCAGTACTTC. The variable domain in full, completed from reference TRBV2 and TRBJ2-5, reads EPEVTQTPSHQVTQMGQEVILRCVPISNHLYFYWYRQILGQKVEFLVSFYNNEISEKSEIFDDQFSVERPDGSNFTLKIRSTKLEDSAMYFCASSLGLAGGQETQYFGPGTRLLVL.

The chain combines TRBV28 with TRBJ1-4; D is ambiguous. Germline lookup yields CDR1 MDHEN and CDR2 SYDVKM. Trimming shortened V by 6 bases and J by 7 bases, and 21 bases separated the two germline ends. This CDR3 comprises 16 residues. The CDR3 reads CASRFTGDEWSEKLFF. Here the CDR3 DNA reads TGTGCCAGCAGATTCACGGGAGATGAGTGGAGTGAAAAACTGTTTTTT.

V and J are TRBV7-2 and TRBJ2-5; TRBD2 agrees at 11 bases. V lost 1 base, J lost 4 bases, and 5 bases stayed unmatched. Germline assignment: CDR1 SGHTA and CDR2 FQGNSA. The CDR3 extends over 16 amino acids. CDR3 DNA: TGTGCCAGCAGCTTAGGTAGCGGGAGGGCCACAGAGACCCAGTACTTC. Translating it yields CASSLGSGRATETQYF.

The J gene is TRBJ2-1, the V gene TRBV11-1, with D unclear. The CDR3 extends over 16 amino acids. Germline CDR1 SGHAT, CDR2 FQDESV (reference sequence). The V and J ends lost 3 bases and 5 bases respectively, with 17 bases between them. The CDR3 region is CASSFPLGSANNEQFF. For the CDR3, the DNA is TGTGCCAGCAGCTTCCCTCTCGGGTCGGCCAACAATGAGCAGTTCTTC.

The rearrangement joins TRBV6-6 to TRBJ2-1; 8 bases fit TRBD1. Germline trimming cut 5 bases from V and 10 bases from J; bases unmatched to any gene: 13. There are 15 residues in the CDR3. CDR1 MNHNY and CDR2 SVGAGI come from the germline V gene (reference sequence). CDR3 in DNA: TGTGCCAGCAGTCCTCTGGTGACAGGGGTGGGGGAGCAGTTCTTC. It codes for CASSPLVTGVGEQFF.

This clone has only one observation. CDR3 residues: CASSPRSVQGNTEAFF. The CDR3 DNA is TGTGCCAGCTCACCGCGGAGTGTACAGGGAAACACTGAAGCTTTCTTT. The gene calls are TRBV18 and TRBJ1-1, with D possibly TRBD1 on 6 matching bases. V lost 3 bases, J lost 2 bases, and 16 bases lay in between. Germline loops: CDR1 KGHSH, CDR2 LQKENI. The CDR3 totals 16 residues.

The rearrangement joins TRBV2 to TRBJ1-1; TRBD1 is a possible D gene (5 bases). V lost 2 bases to trimming and J lost 6 bases, with 13 bases between them. This CDR3 is built from 14 residues. Germline CDR1 reads SNHLY; CDR2 reads FYNNEI. This CDR3 is CASSEWAPGAEAFF. CDR3 sequence (DNA): TGTGCCAGCAGTGAATGGGCTCCGGGGGCTGAAGCTTTCTTT.

The chain recombines TRBV30 with TRBJ2-3, with D possibly being TRBD1 (5 bases). Germline loops: CDR1 GTSNPN, CDR2 SVGIG (reference sequence). The CDR3 extends over 13 amino acids. V lost 3 bases and J lost 7, with 14 bases in between. CDR3 sequence (DNA): TGTGCCTGGAGGGGTTGGGGCCTAAATACGCAGTATTTT. Translated, it gives CAWRGWGLNTQYF.

The rearrangement links TRBV11-3 to TRBJ1-4; 9 nucleotides align to TRBD1. The V and J ends lost 7 bases and 7 bases, in that order; junction bases with no gene match: 4. The germline gives CDR1 SGHNT, CDR2 YENEEA. The CDR3 sequence is 13 residues long. In DNA form, the CDR3 reads TGTGCCAGCATGGGACAGGGAAGTGAAAAACTGTTTTTT. As protein: CASMGQGSEKLFF.

This chain joins TRBV5-1 and TRBJ2-3; perhaps TRBD1 as D (6 bases). The germline V and J ends were trimmed by 0 bases and 4 bases, with 9 bases remaining between them. The CDR3 consists of 14 residues. Germline V gene data show CDR1 as SGHRS and CDR2 as YFSETQ. CDR3 residues: CASSLDRTADTQYF. The CDR3 DNA reads TGCGCCAGCAGCTTGGACAGGACAGCAGATACGCAGTATTTT.

The chain carries TRBV7-3 and TRBJ2-7, with 10 bases fitting TRBD1. CDR1 SGHTA and CDR2 FQGTGA come from the germline V gene. Trimming removed 1 base from V and 2 bases from J; junction bases left unmatched: 2. CDR3 length: 15 residues. In DNA form, the CDR3 reads TGTGCCAGCAGCTTAAAGGGACAGGGGACCTACGAGCAGTACTTC. As protein: CASSLKGQGTYEQYF. Complete variable domain (other parts from reference TRBV7-3 and TRBJ2-7): GAGVSQTPSNKVTEKGKYVELRCDPISGHTALYWYRQSLGQGPEFLIYFQGTGAADDSGLPNDRFFAVRPEGSVSTLKIQRTERGDSAVYLCASSLKGQGTYEQYFGPGTRLTVT.

This clone was observed a handful of times. The chain carries TRBV19 and TRBJ1-2; 7 bases align to TRBD1. CDR3 length equals 15 residues. CDR1 LNHDA and CDR2 SQIVND come from the germline V gene (reference sequence). The ends lost 10 bases at V and 0 bases at J; junction bases unmatched: 11. The CDR3 protein is CATSTGSLANYGYTF. In nucleotides, the CDR3 is TGTGCCACCTCGACAGGGTCACTAGCTAACTATGGCTACACCTTC.

A few counts support this clone. The rearrangement links TRBV7-2 to TRBJ1-2, with 7 nucleotides matching TRBD1. The junction had 7 bases not matched to a gene; V was cut back by 5 bases and J by 4 bases. Germline CDR1 and CDR2: SGHTA and FQGNSA. This CDR3 spans 14 amino acids. CDR3 loop: CASSPQGVTYGYTF. The CDR3, as DNA: TGTGCCAGCAGCCCCCAGGGGGTGACCTATGGCTACACCTTC.

The chain carries TRBV6-6 and TRBJ1-2; 10 nucleotides match TRBD1. Per the germline V gene, CDR1 is MNHNY and CDR2 is SVGAGI (reference sequence). Germline trimming cut 5 bases from V and 8 bases from J; bases unmatched to any gene: 14. This CDR3 contains 16 residues. CDR3 in DNA: TGTGCCAGCAGTGCATCCTCCGGGACAGGGGCATTCGGCTACACCTTC. This codes for CASSASSGTGAFGYTF.

The gene calls are TRBV2 and TRBJ1-4; D gene uncertain. V lost 3 bases and J lost 7, with 12 bases in between. Germline-derived CDR1 and CDR2 are SNHLY and FYNNEI. CDR3 size: 14 residues. The CDR3 coding sequence is TGTGCCAGCAGTGATGTAGGTACGGGTGAAAAACTGTTTTTT. It specifies CASSDVGTGEKLFF.

Here the CDR3 DNA reads TGTGCCAGTAGTAATAAAGCGGGAGGGGTGTACACCGGGGAGCTGTTTTTT. It codes for CASSNKAGGVYTGELFF. The chain uses TRBV19 and TRBJ2-2; TRBD2 agrees at 10 bases. V lost 4 bases and J lost 3; bases outside the gene matches: 8. This CDR3 spans 17 amino acids. The germline gives CDR1 LNHDA, CDR2 SQIVND (reference sequence). Looking up the rest from reference TRBV19 and TRBJ2-2 gives the full variable domain: DGGITQSPKYLFRKEGQNVTLSCEQNLNHDAMYWYRQDPGQGLRLIYYSQIVNDFQKGDIAEGYSVSREKKESFPLTVTSAQKNPTAFYLCASSNKAGGVYTGELFFGEGSRLTVL.

J is TRBJ2-1 and V is TRBV4-1; D might be TRBD2 (5 bases). V shed 4 bases and J shed 10 bases, with 17 bases lying between them. The CDR3 totals 14 residues. The germline V gene encodes CDR1 MGHRA and CDR2 YSYEKL. The CDR3 DNA reads TGCGCCAGCAGCCTAGGTTTTCTCCCGGGGGAGCAGTTCTTC. Translating gives CASSLGFLPGEQFF.

Written as DNA, the CDR3 is TGCAGTGCTAGAGAGGGGCCCAAGCAGTTCTTC. Translated, it gives CSAREGPKQFF. J is TRBJ2-1 and V is TRBV20-1; D possibly corresponds to TRBD1 (5 bases). Germline V gene lookup returns CDR1 DFQATT and CDR2 SNEGSKA (reference sequence). The CDR3 runs 11 residues. Trimming took 0 bases from V and 11 from J, leaving 8 bases between them.

The V gene is TRBV5-4, the J gene TRBJ2-1, with 16 bases lining up with TRBD2. After removal of 3 bases from V and 14 bases from J, the junction contained 14 bases not matched to a gene. The germline gives CDR1 SGHNT, CDR2 YYREEE (reference sequence). This CDR3 has 17 amino acids. CDR3 loop: CASSSGLAGGLGAVEFF. CDR3 bases: TGTGCCAGCAGCTCGGGACTAGCGGGAGGGTTGGGTGCTGTTGAGTTCTTC.

This rearrangement joins TRBV29-1 to TRBJ1-1; D call uncertain. Germline assignment: CDR1 SQVTM and CDR2 ANQGSEA. This CDR3 spans 12 amino acids. V was clipped by 3 bases and J by 6 bases, with 11 bases between them. CDR3 sequence (DNA): TGCAGCGTTGACGTCGTGGGCGCTGAAGCTTTCTTT. Amino acids: CSVDVVGAEAFF.

V gene TRBV4-3 combines with J gene TRBJ1-5; a weak D match, TRBD1 (6 bases). With 0 bases removed from V and 9 bases from J, the gap between germline ends came to 15 bases. CDR3 size: 15 residues. Germline V lookup: CDR1 LGHNA, CDR2 YSLEER. The CDR3 nucleotides read TGCGCCAGCAGCCAAGAGGGGGCCGCAGGAGGGCCCCAGCATTTT. Its protein is CASSQEGAAGGPQHF.

The chain combines TRBV5-1 with TRBJ2-3, with 9 positions matching TRBD2. CDR1 is SGHRS, CDR2 YFSETQ, per germline. The CDR3 has 16 residues. V shed 0 bases, J shed 6 bases, and the junction held 8 bases outside the gene matches. The CDR3 region is CASSLEAGGPGDTQYF. The CDR3 DNA follows: TGCGCCAGCAGCTTGGAGGCGGGAGGGCCTGGTGATACGCAGTATTTT.

CDR3 in DNA: TGTGCCACCGGGTCGGGACAGGGGGCAACCGAGCAGTACTTC. It yields the protein CATGSGQGATEQYF. The chain has TRBV27 and TRBJ2-5; 12 bases are shared with TRBD1. Gene TRBJ2-7 matches the end of the DNA better, so the J call may be wrong. This CDR3 has 14 amino acids. In germline, CDR1 is MNHEY, CDR2 SMNVEV (reference sequence).

The genes are TRBV5-4 and TRBJ1-2, with D perhaps matching TRBD1 (6 bases). Trimming took off 9 bases at V and 8 bases at J, with 23 bases between the two ends. Per germline, CDR1 SGHNT and CDR2 YYREEE (reference sequence). The CDR3 has 14 amino acids. The CDR3 DNA follows: TGTGCCATACGCGATCTACAGGGAAGGAAAGGCTACACCTTC. It specifies CAIRDLQGRKGYTF.

The chain joins TRBV2 to TRBJ2-3, with 14 bases identical to TRBD2. Trimming cost V 6 bases and J 5 bases; bases outside gene matches: 10. The CDR3 spans 17 residues. CDR1 is SNHLY, CDR2 FYNNEI, per germline. The CDR3 DNA is TGTGCCAGCAGATCATACCCGGGACTAGCGGGAGAAGATACGCAGTATTTT. This codes for CASRSYPGLAGEDTQYF. The full variable domain, rest sourced from reference TRBV2 and TRBJ2-3, is EPEVTQTPSHQVTQMGQEVILRCVPISNHLYFYWYRQILGQKVEFLVSFYNNEISEKSEIFDDQFSVERPDGSNFTLKIRSTKLEDSAMYFCASRSYPGLAGEDTQYFGPGTRLTVL.

On this clone: At the DNA level, this CDR3 is encoded by other sequences in the same sample as well. This sequence joins TRBV5-4 and TRBJ2-5, with a weak D call TRBD2 (5 bases). From germline, CDR1 is SGHNT and CDR2 YYREEE (reference sequence). CDR3 size: 13 residues. V lost 7 bases and J 1 base, leaving 11 bases between the germline ends. The CDR3 here is CASGRDSQETQYF. CDR3 bases: TGTGCCAGCGGTCGGGATAGCCAAGAGACCCAGTACTTC.

The chain joins TRBV15 to TRBJ1-2; D might be TRBD1 (5 bases). V gave up 2 bases and J gave up 4 bases, with 11 bases separating them. Germline CDR1 reads LNHNV; CDR2 reads YYDKDF (reference sequence). This CDR3 has 14 residues. The DNA for the CDR3 is TGTGCCACCAGCAGAAGCACCGACAGCTATGGCTACACCTTC. Amino acids: CATSRSTDSYGYTF.

V and J are TRBV7-2 and TRBJ2-1; 9 positions agree with TRBD2. V gave up 6 bases and J gave up 5 bases; unmatched junction bases: 8. CDR1 SGHTA and CDR2 FQGNSA come from the germline V gene. CDR3 size: 15 residues. DNA of the CDR3: TGTGCCAGCAGTGCGAGGGGCGGGAGGGACAATGAGCAGTTCTTC. Translating gives CASSARGGRDNEQFF. Filled out from reference TRBV7-2 and TRBJ2-1, the complete variable domain reads GAGVSQSPSNKVTEKGKDVELRCDPISGHTALYWYRQSLGQGLEFLIYFQGNSAPDKSGLPSDRFSAERTGGSVSTLTIQRTQQEDSAVYLCASSARGGRDNEQFFGPGTRLTVL.

The chain joins TRBV9 to TRBJ1-1, with 9 positions matching TRBD1. Trimming at V came to 4 bases and at J to 2 bases, leaving 6 bases not matched to a gene. This CDR3 is 15 amino acids long. Germline assignment: CDR1 SGDLS and CDR2 YYNGEE. The CDR3 is CASSIETGGNTEAFF. As DNA, the CDR3 is TGTGCCAGCAGCATCGAGACAGGGGGAAACACTGAAGCTTTCTTT.

The rearrangement links TRBV30 to TRBJ1-5; D possibly corresponds to TRBD1 (5 bases). Deletions cut 0 bases from V and 5 bases from J, with 14 bases between. Germline lookup yields CDR1 GTSNPN and CDR2 SVGIG (reference sequence). The CDR3 totals 15 residues. This CDR3 is CAWSVQGTPYQPQHF. As DNA, the CDR3 is TGTGCCTGGAGTGTACAAGGGACTCCGTATCAGCCCCAGCATTTT.